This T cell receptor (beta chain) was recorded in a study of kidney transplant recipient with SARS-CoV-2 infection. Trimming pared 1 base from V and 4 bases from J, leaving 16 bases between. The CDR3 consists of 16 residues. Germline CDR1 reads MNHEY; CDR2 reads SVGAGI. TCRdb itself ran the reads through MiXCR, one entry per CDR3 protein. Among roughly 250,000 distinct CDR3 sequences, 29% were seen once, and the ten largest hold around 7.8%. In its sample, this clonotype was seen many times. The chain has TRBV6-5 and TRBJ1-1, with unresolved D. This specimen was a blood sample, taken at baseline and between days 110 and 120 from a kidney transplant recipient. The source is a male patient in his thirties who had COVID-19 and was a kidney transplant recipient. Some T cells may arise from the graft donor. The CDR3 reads CASSYYPPPGSTEAFF. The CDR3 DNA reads TGTGCCAGCAGTTACTACCCCCCCCCCGGAAGCACTGAAGCTTTCTTT.